A single sample is the source of the 27 T cell receptor beta chains below, sequenced in a study of early T cells in non-severe SARS-CoV-2 infection. TCRdb reprocessed the 5' RACE reads via MiXCR and lists one record per CDR3 protein. The sample holds some 48,000 distinct CDR3 sequences, roughly 7.7% seen once. Material for sequencing was whole blood. These receptors originate from an adult who was a healthcare worker with PCR-confirmed SARS-CoV-2 infection or an uninfected control (not recorded which).

This clonotype was recorded at least ten times. The chain couples TRBV27 to TRBJ1-2, with 11 bases matching TRBD1. Unmatched junction bases numbered 8, after V lost 7 bases and J lost 4 bases. This CDR3 is 15 amino acids long. Germline assignment: CDR1 MNHEY and CDR2 SMNVEV (reference sequence). CDR3 in amino acids: CASNTGQGDGYGYTF. The CDR3 DNA reads as TGTGCCAGCAATACGGGACAGGGGGATGGCTATGGCTACACCTTC.

The chain's CDR3 is CASTDTSSYEQYF. The CDR3 region has the DNA TGTGCCAGCACCGATACTAGCTCCTACGAGCAGTACTTC. The J gene is TRBJ2-7, the V gene TRBV7-9; D may be TRBD2 (5 bases). The germline V gene has CDR1 SEHNR and CDR2 FQNEAQ (reference sequence). Trimming pared 7 bases from V and 0 bases from J, leaving 10 bases between. The length of the CDR3 is 13 residues. Supplemented by reference TRBV7-9 and TRBJ2-7, the full variable domain reads DTGVSQNPRHKITKRGQNVTFRCDPISEHNRLYWYRQTLGQGPEFLTYFQNEAQLEKSRLLSDRFSAERPKGSFSTLEIQRTEQGDSAMYLCASTDTSSYEQYFGPGTRLTVT.

Many counts were recorded for this clonotype. This chain uses TRBV20-1 with TRBJ2-4; perhaps TRBD1 as D (5 bases). V was pared by 5 bases and J by 0 bases, with 11 bases between. CDR1 and CDR2 (germline): DFQATT, SNEGSKA (reference sequence). This CDR3 is 14 amino acids long. CDR3: CSAPKRGAKNIQYF. As DNA, the CDR3 is TGCAGTGCTCCGAAAAGGGGAGCCAAAAACATTCAGTACTTC.

This clonotype was found many times. The chain is built from TRBV19 and TRBJ2-1, with 9 bases that match TRBD1. The CDR3 sequence is 15 residues long. Germline CDR1 reads LNHDA; CDR2 reads SQIVND (reference sequence). Trimming at V came to 5 bases and at J to 9 bases, leaving 11 bases not matched to a gene. CDR3 protein: CASSVPGQGTPEQFF. CDR3 nucleotide sequence: TGTGCCAGTAGTGTACCGGGACAGGGTACGCCTGAGCAGTTCTTC.

A note on this clonotype: Given a much more abundant clone one base away, this may be a read error. The chain combines TRBV2 with TRBJ2-1, with 7 nucleotides matching TRBD1. The CDR3 is 15 amino acids. Germline CDR1 is SNHLY and CDR2 is FYNNEI. CDR3 sequence reads: CASMATGFSYDEQFF. The CDR3 DNA follows: TGTGCCAGCATGGCGACAGGGTTCTCCTACGATGAGCAGTTCTTC.

The V call is TRBV28, the J call TRBJ2-2, with D perhaps TRBD1 or TRBD2 (7 bases each). Germline CDR1 and CDR2: MDHEN and SYDVKM. The CDR3 extends over 16 amino acids. The V and J ends lost 3 bases and 4 bases respectively, with 15 bases between them. CDR3 DNA: TGTGCCAGCAGTTTGCGGGGAGGGGGCAGCACCGGGGAGCTGTTTTTT. It specifies CASSLRGGGSTGELFF.

In its sample, this clonotype was seen many times. The genes are TRBV20-1 and TRBJ2-7; possibly TRBD2 for D (6 bases). This CDR3 region has 14 residues. Germline assignment: CDR1 DFQATT and CDR2 SNEGSKA (reference sequence). V was pared by 3 bases and J by 7 bases, with 19 bases between. The DNA for the CDR3 is TGCAGTGCTAGTTCGTGGGGCAGGGCGGGAGAGCAGTACTTC. As protein: CSASSWGRAGEQYF.

This chain joins TRBV28 and TRBJ2-7; 10 bases align to TRBD1. CDR3 size: 15 residues. J lost 6 bases, V lost 3 bases, and 8 bases had no gene match. Germline CDR1 reads MDHEN; CDR2 reads SYDVKM. This chain's CDR3 is CASSFPSTGGLEQYF. The CDR3 DNA follows: TGTGCCAGCAGTTTCCCCTCGACAGGGGGCCTCGAGCAGTACTTC.

This clonotype was found many times. This chain connects TRBV18 to TRBJ1-2; 9 positions match TRBD1. Germline V gene sequence: CDR1 KGHSH, CDR2 LQKENI. The CDR3 has 17 residues. J lost 7 bases, V lost 2 bases, and 14 bases had no gene match. As DNA, the CDR3 is TGTGCCAGCTCACCAAGATTACCGGGACAGGGTGATTCTGGCTACACCTTC. It encodes CASSPRLPGQGDSGYTF.

This clonotype was seen at least ten times. The chain links TRBV3-1 to TRBJ1-2; no clear D gene. Germline V gene lookup returns CDR1 LGHDT and CDR2 YNNKEL (reference sequence). Trimming removed 0 bases from V and 1 base from J, with 3 bases in between. This CDR3 region has 13 residues. CDR3 loop: CASSQEDNYGYTF. The CDR3 DNA reads TGTGCCAGCAGCCAAGAAGATAACTATGGCTACACCTTC.

This rearrangement joins TRBV30 to TRBJ1-2; D remains unclear. V was shortened by 0 bases and J by 7 bases, with 18 bases between the two germline ends. Germline lookup yields CDR1 GTSNPN and CDR2 SVGIG (reference sequence). The CDR3 is 15 amino acids. CDR3 coding DNA: TGTGCCTGGAGTGTGAAGACCATCCAAGGTGCTGGCTACACCTTC. Encoded protein: CAWSVKTIQGAGYTF.

In DNA, the CDR3 is TGCAGCGTTGACAGCTATGGCTACACCTTC. This codes for CSVDSYGYTF. The V call is TRBV29-1, the J call TRBJ1-2; no clear D gene. The CDR3 is 10 residues long. The germline V and J ends were trimmed by 3 bases and 4 bases, with 3 bases remaining between them. Germline V lookup: CDR1 SQVTM, CDR2 ANQGSEA.

This clonotype was recorded many times. This chain uses TRBV6-5 with TRBJ1-5, with 7 nucleotides matching TRBD1. The CDR3 has 14 residues. With V trimmed by 5 bases and J by 4 bases, 5 bases remained unmatched. Germline V gives CDR1 MNHEY, CDR2 SVGAGI. Written as DNA, the CDR3 is TGTGCCAGCAGTAAGGACAGGAAAAATCAGCCCCAGCATTTT. Its protein is CASSKDRKNQPQHF.

This clonotype was detected many times. The chain couples TRBV28 to TRBJ1-5; unclear D gene. In germline, CDR1 is MDHEN, CDR2 SYDVKM. This CDR3 comprises 15 residues. Trimming pared 2 bases from V and 3 bases from J, leaving 11 bases between. DNA of the CDR3: TGTGCCAGCAGTTTAAAAAGGACGTCCAATCAGCCCCAGCATTTT. It codes for CASSLKRTSNQPQHF.

This clonotype has a count of ten or more. The rearrangement links TRBV6-5 to TRBJ2-7; D is uncertain. The V end was cut by 0 bases, the J end by 1 base, with 7 bases between. Germline lookup yields CDR1 MNHEY and CDR2 SVGAGI. The CDR3 totals 14 residues. CDR3 region: CASSYSIQSYEQYF. Written as DNA, the CDR3 is TGTGCCAGCAGTTACTCGATCCAGTCCTACGAGCAGTACTTC.

The V and J genes are TRBV7-2 and TRBJ1-2; D call uncertain. The CDR3 is 15 residues long. CDR1 and CDR2 (germline): SGHTA, FQGNSA. Deletions cut 1 base from V and 5 bases from J, with 14 bases between. Here the CDR3 DNA reads TGTGCCAGCAGCTTAGAGGTAGCGACCCTTTATGGCTACACCTTC. Amino acid sequence: CASSLEVATLYGYTF.

There are many counts of this clonotype. The chain links TRBV20-1 to TRBJ1-6, with D hard to call. Deletions cut 2 bases from V and 10 bases from J, with 12 bases between. Germline-derived CDR1 and CDR2 are DFQATT and SNEGSKA (reference sequence). The CDR3 is made up of 13 amino acids. CDR3 sequence: CSARYTGASPLHF. The CDR3 DNA sequence: TGCAGTGCTAGATACACTGGCGCGTCACCCCTCCACTTT.

This clonotype was recorded many times. This chain joins TRBV28 and TRBJ1-5; no clear D gene. This CDR3 has 16 amino acids. Deletions cut 7 bases from V and 6 bases from J, with 22 bases between. Germline V gives CDR1 MDHEN, CDR2 SYDVKM. CDR3 loop: CASMTLAGRISQPQHF. Here the CDR3 DNA reads TGTGCCAGCATGACCCTGGCAGGTCGGATTTCTCAGCCCCAGCATTTT.

This clonotype has ten or more counts. The J gene is TRBJ2-7, the V gene TRBV5-1; weak D call: TRBD1 (5 bases). V dropped 2 bases and J dropped 5 bases, with 14 bases sitting between them. Germline V gives CDR1 SGHRS, CDR2 YFSETQ. The CDR3 contains 14 residues. The CDR3 DNA reads TGCGCCAGCAGCTTTTCCAGGGATTTGGACGAGCAGTACTTC. The encoded protein is CASSFSRDLDEQYF.

The V and J genes are TRBV12-3 or TRBV12-4 and TRBJ2-5, with a possible D match to TRBD2 (5 bases). V was shortened by 6 bases and J by 4 bases, with 12 bases between the two germline ends. This CDR3 has 13 amino acids. CDR3 amino acids: CASSPPGRETQYF. CDR3 DNA: TGTGCCAGCAGCCCCCCGGGGAGAGAGACCCAGTACTTC.

This clonotype was seen many times. J is TRBJ2-3 and V is TRBV7-9; D perhaps matches TRBD2 (6 bases). Germline-derived CDR1 and CDR2 are SEHNR and FQNEAQ (reference sequence). The CDR3 consists of 12 residues. The germline V and J ends were trimmed by 3 bases and 6 bases, with 7 bases remaining between them. This chain's CDR3 is CASSFSGDTQYF. The CDR3 DNA follows: TGTGCCAGCAGCTTCAGCGGGGATACGCAGTATTTT. Filled out from reference TRBV7-9 and TRBJ2-3, the complete variable domain reads DTGVSQNPRHKITKRGQNVTFRCDPISEHNRLYWYRQTLGQGPEFLTYFQNEAQLEKSRLLSDRFSAERPKGSFSTLEIQRTEQGDSAMYLCASSFSGDTQYFGPGTRLTVL.

In this sample, this clonotype turned up a few times. The rearrangement uses TRBV10-2 and TRBJ2-1, with D possibly being TRBD1 (5 bases). The germline V and J ends were trimmed by 0 bases and 5 bases, with 8 bases remaining between them. CDR3 length: 14 amino acids. CDR1 and CDR2 from the germline V gene are WSHSY and SAAADI. The CDR3 DNA reads as TGCGCCAGCAGTGAGTCGGGGCGGCACAATGAGCAGTTCTTC. Translating it yields CASSESGRHNEQFF.

This clonotype was seen ten or more times. This chain links TRBV20-1 with TRBJ2-5, with D tentatively TRBD1 (6 bases). This CDR3 is built from 11 residues. The germline CDR1 and CDR2 sequences are DFQATT and SNEGSKA (reference sequence). V lost 6 bases and J lost 3, with 8 bases in between. The chain's CDR3 is CSAHREETQYF. CDR3 nucleotides: TGCAGTGCGCACAGGGAAGAGACCCAGTACTTC.

Written as DNA, the CDR3 is TGTGCCAGCAGCTTGGCAGGGATCATCTATGGCTACACCTTC. Its protein is CASSLAGIIYGYTF. The chain links TRBV5-4 to TRBJ1-2; tentatively, D is TRBD1 (5 bases). The CDR3 sequence is 14 residues long. V shed 0 bases and J shed 4 bases, with 10 bases lying between them. Germline V gene lookup returns CDR1 SGHNT and CDR2 YYREEE (reference sequence).

In this sample, this clonotype turned up many times. V gene TRBV27 combines with J gene TRBJ1-2; 7 bases map to TRBD1. The length of the CDR3 is 16 residues. V shed 2 bases and J 8 bases; nucleotides not matched to a gene: 14. CDR1 and CDR2 (germline): MNHEY, SMNVEV (reference sequence). The CDR3 protein is CASSLAPELQGEGYTF. CDR3 bases: TGTGCCAGCAGTTTAGCGCCCGAACTCCAGGGGGAAGGCTACACCTTC.

This clonotype appeared a few times. CDR3 nucleotide sequence: TGTGCCAGCAGGGGCTCGGGCACAGATACGCAGTATTTT. It codes for CASRGSGTDTQYF. The chain links TRBV27 to TRBJ2-3; D not resolved. The CDR3 runs to 13 residues. V shed 6 bases and J shed 1 base, with 8 bases lying between them. Germline assignment: CDR1 MNHEY and CDR2 SMNVEV (reference sequence).

This sequence joins TRBV7-2 and TRBJ1-2; the D gene is possibly TRBD1 (6 bases). Germline CDR1 and CDR2: SGHTA and FQGNSA. V shed 3 bases and J shed 1 base, with 18 bases lying between them. The CDR3 runs to 17 residues. The CDR3 here is CASSFPVIKGGNYGYTF. In DNA form, the CDR3 reads TGTGCCAGCAGCTTCCCCGTTATAAAGGGGGGTAACTATGGCTACACCTTC.